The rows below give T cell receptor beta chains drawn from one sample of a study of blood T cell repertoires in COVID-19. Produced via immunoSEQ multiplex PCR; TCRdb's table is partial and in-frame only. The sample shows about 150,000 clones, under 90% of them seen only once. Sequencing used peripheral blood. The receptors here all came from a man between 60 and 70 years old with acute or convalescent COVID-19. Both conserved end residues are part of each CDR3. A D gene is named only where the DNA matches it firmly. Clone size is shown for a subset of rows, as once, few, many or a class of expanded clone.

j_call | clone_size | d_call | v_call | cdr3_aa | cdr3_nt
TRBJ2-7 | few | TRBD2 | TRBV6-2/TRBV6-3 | CASSPGGSGRSEQYF | TGTGCCAGCAGCCCCGGGGGTAGCGGGAGGAGTGAGCAGTACTTC
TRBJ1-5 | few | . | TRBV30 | CAWRGQGNQPQHF | TGTGCCTGGAGGGGCCAGGGCAATCAGCCCCAGCATTTT
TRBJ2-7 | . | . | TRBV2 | CASGSGYEQYF | TGTGCCAGCGGGAGCGGCTACGAGCAGTACTTC
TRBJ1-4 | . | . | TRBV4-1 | CASSQGPPGQANEKLFF | TGCGCCAGCAGCCAAGGGCCGCCGGGACAAGCCAATGAAAAACTGTTTTTT
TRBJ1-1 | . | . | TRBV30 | CAWSVPQLPFRDTEAFF | TGTGCCTGGAGTGTACCGCAGCTTCCCTTTCGGGACACTGAAGCTTTCTTT
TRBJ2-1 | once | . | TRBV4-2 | CASSQIRSSYNEQFF | TGTGCCAGCAGCCAAATTAGAAGCTCCTACAATGAGCAGTTCTTC
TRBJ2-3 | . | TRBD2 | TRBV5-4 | CASGSSGTGPSTDTQYF | TGTGCCAGCGGCAGTAGCGGGACGGGGCCTAGCACAGATACGCAGTATTTT
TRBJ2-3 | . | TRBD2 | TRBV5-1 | CASSQAGGPSDTQYF | TGCGCCAGCAGCCAAGCGGGGGGCCCTTCAGATACGCAGTATTTT
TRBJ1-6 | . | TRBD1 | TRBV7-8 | CASSFYRGQDSPLHF | TGTGCCAGCAGCTTCTACAGGGGGCAGGATTCACCCCTCCACTTT
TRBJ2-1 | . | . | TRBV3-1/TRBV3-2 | CASSHSGWDEQFF | TGTGCCAGCAGCCATTCAGGGTGGGATGAGCAGTTCTTC
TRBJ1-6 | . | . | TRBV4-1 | CASSFRQASYNSPLHF | TGCGCCAGCAGCTTCCGACAGGCCTCCTATAATTCACCCCTCCACTTT
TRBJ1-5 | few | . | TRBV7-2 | CASSLAGSQPQHF | TGTGCCAGCAGCTTAGCGGGGAGCCAGCCCCAGCATTTT
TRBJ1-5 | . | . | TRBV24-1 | CATSDSRGGQPQHF | TGTGCCACCAGTGATTCCCGGGGGGGTCAGCCCCAGCATTTT
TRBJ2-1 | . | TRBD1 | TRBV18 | CASSPPFAGTDNEQFF | TGTGCCAGCTCACCACCGTTTGCAGGGACAGACAATGAGCAGTTCTTC
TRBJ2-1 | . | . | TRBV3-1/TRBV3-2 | CASSPGNEQFF | TGTGCCAGCAGCCCAGGTAATGAGCAGTTCTTC
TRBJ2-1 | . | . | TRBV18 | CASSPSAVNNEQFF | TGTGCCAGCTCACCAAGTGCGGTCAACAATGAGCAGTTCTTC
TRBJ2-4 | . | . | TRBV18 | CASSPTGTVKNIQYF | TGTGCCAGCTCACCAACCGGGACTGTCAAAAACATTCAGTACTTC
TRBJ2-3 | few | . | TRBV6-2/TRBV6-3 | CASSYLAGTQYF | TGTGCCAGCAGTTACTTGGCAGGAACGCAGTATTTT
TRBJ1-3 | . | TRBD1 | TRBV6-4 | CASSDLTGSGNTIYF | TGTGCCAGCAGTGACCTGACAGGGTCTGGAAACACCATATATTTT
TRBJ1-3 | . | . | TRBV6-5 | CASILLQGAGNTIYF | TGTGCCAGCATTTTATTACAGGGAGCTGGAAACACCATATATTTT
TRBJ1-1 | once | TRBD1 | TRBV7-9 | CASSLYGRGAYTEAFF | TGTGCCAGCAGCTTATACGGCAGGGGGGCCTACACTGAAGCTTTCTTT
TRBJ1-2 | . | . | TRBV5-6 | CASSLARQAHYGYTF | TGTGCCAGCAGCTTGGCCAGGCAGGCTCACTATGGCTACACCTTC
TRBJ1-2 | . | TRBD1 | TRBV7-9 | CASSLGALIRQGYYGYTF | TGTGCCAGCAGCTTAGGCGCGCTGATACGACAGGGCTACTATGGCTACACCTTC
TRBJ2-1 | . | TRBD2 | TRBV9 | CASSVNSGVSYNEQFF | TGTGCCAGCAGCGTCAATAGCGGGGTCTCCTACAATGAGCAGTTCTTC
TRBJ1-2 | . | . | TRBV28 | CASSLPGYYGYTF | TGTGCCAGCAGTTTGCCAGGGTACTATGGCTACACCTTC
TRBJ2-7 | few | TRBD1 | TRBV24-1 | CATSDRGYEQYF | TGTGCCACCAGTGACAGGGGGTACGAGCAGTACTTC
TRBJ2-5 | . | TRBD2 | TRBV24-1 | CATSDLPAGGFQETQYF | TGTGCCACCAGTGATTTGCCGGCGGGAGGCTTCCAAGAGACCCAGTACTTC
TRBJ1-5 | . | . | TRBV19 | CASSQGNQPQHF | TGTGCCAGTAGTCAGGGCAATCAGCCCCAGCATTTT
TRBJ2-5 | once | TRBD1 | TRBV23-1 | CASSLRQGPHQETQYF | TGCGCCAGCAGTCTTAGACAGGGGCCTCACCAAGAGACCCAGTACTTC
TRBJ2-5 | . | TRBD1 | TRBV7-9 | CASSPRRTGRGETQYF | TGTGCCAGCAGCCCTCGGAGGACAGGGCGGGGAGAGACCCAGTACTTC
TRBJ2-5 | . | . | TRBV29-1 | CSGKGETQYF | TGCAGCGGGAAGGGGGAGACCCAGTACTTC
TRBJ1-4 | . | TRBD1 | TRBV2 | CASRVRQGTNEKLFF | TGTGCCAGCAGAGTCAGACAGGGGACTAATGAAAAACTGTTTTTT
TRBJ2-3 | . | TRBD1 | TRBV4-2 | CASSQEEGQGADTQYF | TGTGCCAGCAGCCAAGAGGAAGGACAGGGGGCAGATACGCAGTATTTT
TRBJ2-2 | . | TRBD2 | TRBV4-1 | CASSTSGGHSGELFF | TGCGCCAGCAGCACTAGCGGGGGGCATTCTGGGGAGCTGTTTTTT
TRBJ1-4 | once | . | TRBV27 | CASSRTDTNEKLFF | TGTGCCAGCAGCAGGACAGATACTAATGAAAAACTGTTTTTT
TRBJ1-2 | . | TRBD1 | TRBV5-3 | CARSCRQGYGYTF | TGTGCCAGAAGCTGTCGACAGGGGTATGGCTACACCTTC
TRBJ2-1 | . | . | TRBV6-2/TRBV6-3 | CASSYGGAGANEQFF | TGTGCCAGCAGTTATGGTGGGGCAGGGGCAAATGAGCAGTTCTTC
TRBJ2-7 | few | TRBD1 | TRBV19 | CASREAGTVSPYEQYF | TGTGCCAGTAGAGAGGCCGGGACAGTCTCCCCCTACGAGCAGTACTTC
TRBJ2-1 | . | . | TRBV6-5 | CAIKQAPYNEQFF | TGTGCCATCAAACAGGCTCCGTACAATGAGCAGTTCTTC
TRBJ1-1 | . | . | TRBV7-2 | CASSLNVGGSQAFF | TGTGCCAGCAGCTTAAATGTTGGGGGCTCTCAAGCTTTCTTT